This T cell receptor beta chain was sequenced during a study of radiation and T cells in renal cell carcinoma. Time point defined: blood 2 weeks post-SBRT. The treatment denotes: 15 Gy SBRT to primary tumor, nephrectomy 4 weeks later. After SBRT, blood was collected at 2 and 4 weeks, plus baseline. V lost 6 bases and J lost 0, with 6 bases in between. This CDR3 comprises 12 residues. Germline CDR1 SNHLY, CDR2 FYNNEI. Sequenced by immunoSEQ multiplex PCR; TCRdb stores in-frame clones only, minus some. The sample holds about 150,000 clones, 87% seen once. Specimen: blood, collected from a patient whose treatment included radiotherapy and nephrectomy. The V gene is TRBV2, the J gene TRBJ2-7; the D gene is possibly TRBD2 (6 bases). This receptor was obtained from a woman between 45 and 65 years old with renal cell carcinoma. The CDR3 DNA reads as TGTGCCAGCAGCGGGAGCTCCTACGAGCAGTACTTC. This gives the protein CASSGSSYEQYF.